One and the same sample provided the 31 T cell receptor beta chains below, sequenced in a study of PD-1 blockade in classical Hodgkin lymphoma. After autologous stem cell transplantation all patients relapsed, and prior brentuximab vedotin exposure differed between cohorts. Clones were read by immunoSEQ multiplex PCR, and TCRdb kept only the in-frame ones, dropping some. This table has 9,000 to 13,000 clones, about 80% appearing once. Sequencing was performed on peripheral blood mononuclear cells (PBMCs), taken before the second cycle of nivolumab. All receptors derive from a human donor with classical Hodgkin lymphoma.

This clone has just a few counts. One end of the junction is discordant with germline, which a read error may explain. The gene calls are TRBV18 and TRBJ1-1, with D unclear. CDR1 KGHSH and CDR2 LQKENI come from the germline V gene. This CDR3 has 13 amino acids. CDR3 nucleotides: TGTGCCAGCTCGCCACAGAGGAACACTGAAGCTTTCTTT. Translation: CASSPQRNTEAFF.

This clone was counted between two and nine times. The V and J genes are TRBV20-1 and TRBJ2-5, with unresolved D. Germline CDR1 is DFQATT and CDR2 is SNEGSKA (reference sequence). V was clipped by 7 bases and J by 0 bases, with 6 bases between them. CDR3 length equals 11 residues. CDR3 in amino acids: CSVRYQETQYF. In DNA, the CDR3 is TGCAGTGTCCGGTACCAAGAGACCCAGTACTTC.

The chain has TRBV13 and TRBJ1-4; 8 nucleotides line up with TRBD1. Unmatched junction bases numbered 9, after V lost 5 bases and J lost 7 bases. CDR1 is PRHDT and CDR2 is FYEKMQ in the germline V gene (reference sequence). This CDR3 has 15 amino acids. CDR3 sequence reads: CASSTQDRVAEKLFF. The CDR3 region has the DNA TGTGCCAGCAGCACCCAGGACAGGGTAGCTGAAAAACTGTTTTTT. Using reference TRBV13 and TRBJ1-4 for the parts outside the CDR3, the full variable domain is AAGVIQSPRHLIKEKRETATLKCYPIPRHDTVYWYQQGPGQDPQFLISFYEKMQSDKGSIPDRFSAQQFSDYHSELNMSSLELGDSALYFCASSTQDRVAEKLFFGSGTQLSVL.

This sequence joins TRBV7-9 and TRBJ1-4; TRBD1 agrees at 8 bases. J was trimmed by 4 bases and V by 5 bases; bases with no gene match: 6. This CDR3 spans 15 amino acids. Germline CDR1 is SEHNR and CDR2 is FQNEAQ (reference sequence). The CDR3 DNA is TGTGCCAGCAGCCCTGACAGGGGTTTTAATGAAAAACTGTTTTTT. Translating gives CASSPDRGFNEKLFF.

This chain joins TRBV7-3 and TRBJ2-5; D perhaps matches TRBD2 (5 bases). The CDR3 runs 13 residues. Trimming left V 9 bases short and J 5 bases short, with 16 bases between. The germline V gene encodes CDR1 SGHTA and CDR2 FQGTGA. For the CDR3, the DNA is TGTGCCAGTGGGCGGGCGGCCTGGGAGACCCAGTACTTC. Translation gives CASGRAAWETQYF.

The chain uses TRBV4-2 and TRBJ2-3; maybe TRBD2 (5 bases). V lost 3 bases, J lost 3 bases, and 22 bases lay in between. Germline V lookup: CDR1 LGHNA, CDR2 YNFKEQ. The CDR3 loop spans 18 amino acids. CDR3 sequence reads: CASSHIGAVEGTTDTQYF. CDR3 nucleotide sequence: TGTGCCAGCAGCCATATTGGCGCGGTAGAGGGAACAACAGATACGCAGTATTTT.

CDR3 residues: CASSELPDRRSYEQYF. In DNA, the CDR3 is TGTGCCAGCAGTGAACTCCCGGACAGACGCTCCTACGAGCAGTACTTC. The genes are TRBV6-1 and TRBJ2-7, with a weak D call TRBD1 (6 bases). CDR1 and CDR2 (germline): MNHNS, SASEGT. Between the trimmed V and J ends, which lost 2 bases and 0 bases, there was a span of 14 bases. This CDR3 contains 16 residues.

V is TRBV5-1 and J is TRBJ2-1; a possible D gene is TRBD1 (6 bases). Per germline, CDR1 SGHRS and CDR2 YFSETQ. With 1 base removed from V and 4 bases from J, the gap between germline ends came to 15 bases. This CDR3 has 16 amino acids. CDR3 residues: CASSLISGQGYNEQFF. Here the CDR3 DNA reads TGCGCCAGCAGCTTGATCTCGGGGCAGGGGTACAATGAGCAGTTCTTC.

The chain is built from TRBV7-3 and TRBJ2-2; D gene unclear. Germline CDR1 is SGHTA and CDR2 is FQGTGA. CDR3 length: 16 amino acids. Trimming took off 0 bases at V and 0 bases at J, with 8 bases between the two ends. The CDR3 DNA sequence: TGTGCCAGCAGCTTAACGGGGAAGACGAACACCGGGGAGCTGTTTTTT. This codes for CASSLTGKTNTGELFF.

The chain couples TRBV28 to TRBJ1-1; D possibly corresponds to TRBD1 (6 bases). CDR3 size: 13 residues. Germline V CDR1 and CDR2: MDHEN, SYDVKM. Trimming cost V 5 bases and J 4 bases, with 11 bases left between them. The CDR3 DNA follows: TGTGCCAGCAGTCACGGGACACCCACTGAAGCTTTCTTT. Translation gives CASSHGTPTEAFF.

The chain combines TRBV7-9 with TRBJ2-4, with D hard to call. The germline CDR1 and CDR2 sequences are SEHNR and FQNEAQ (reference sequence). The germline V and J ends were trimmed by 1 base and 6 bases, with 10 bases remaining between them. CDR3 size: 14 residues. The CDR3 sequence is CASSLGVILNIQYF. CDR3 sequence (DNA): TGTGCCAGCAGCTTAGGGGTAATACTAAACATTCAGTACTTC.

The chain employs TRBV29-1 and TRBJ2-5; D unresolved. Germline V gene lookup returns CDR1 SQVTM and CDR2 ANQGSEA. With 7 bases removed from V and 4 bases from J, the gap between germline ends came to 19 bases. This CDR3 has 14 residues. CDR3 sequence: CSAPLVGYVETQYF. The CDR3 DNA reads TGCAGCGCCCCACTTGTAGGTTATGTAGAGACCCAGTACTTC. Full variable domain (outside the CDR3, taken from reference TRBV29-1 and TRBJ2-5): SAVISQKPSRDICQRGTSLTIQCQVDSQVTMMFWYRQQPGQSLTLIATANQGSEATYESGFVIDKFPISRPNLTFSTLTVSNMSPEDSSIYLCSAPLVGYVETQYFGPGTRLLVL.

The gene calls are TRBV28 and TRBJ2-1; 7 bases align to TRBD2. CDR1 MDHEN and CDR2 SYDVKM come from the germline V gene. This CDR3 contains 16 residues. The V and J ends lost 3 bases and 9 bases, in that order; junction bases with no gene match: 14. This CDR3 is CASSLAWSGAQSEQFF. The CDR3 DNA follows: TGTGCCAGCAGTTTGGCCTGGAGCGGGGCCCAAAGTGAGCAGTTCTTC.

The CDR3 coding sequence is TGTGCCAGCAGTGAAACGGGGCGGGAGGGCCCCTCAGATACGCAGTATTTT. Protein: CASSETGREGPSDTQYF. V is TRBV2 and J is TRBJ2-3; 9 positions agree with TRBD2. The J segment lost 4 bases and the V segment lost 2 bases, leaving 10 bases of the junction unmatched. In germline, CDR1 is SNHLY, CDR2 FYNNEI. This CDR3 has 17 residues. Full variable domain (remainder filled in from reference TRBV2 and TRBJ2-3): EPEVTQTPSHQVTQMGQEVILRCVPISNHLYFYWYRQILGQKVEFLVSFYNNEISEKSEIFDDQFSVERPDGSNFTLKIRSTKLEDSAMYFCASSETGREGPSDTQYFGPGTRLTVL.

This chain joins TRBV7-9 and TRBJ2-5, with D unclear. Germline lookup yields CDR1 SEHNR and CDR2 FQNEAQ (reference sequence). The CDR3 spans 14 residues. V gave up 0 bases and J gave up 2 bases, with 7 bases separating them. The CDR3 sequence is CASSLARAQETQYF. CDR3 coding DNA: TGTGCCAGCAGCTTAGCAAGGGCACAAGAGACCCAGTACTTC.

The CDR3 loop is CASRGDRVSYNEQFF. Written as DNA, the CDR3 is TGTGCCAGCAGGGGAGACAGAGTTTCCTACAATGAGCAGTTCTTC. V and J are TRBV7-9 and TRBJ2-1; D could derive from TRBD1 or TRBD2 (5 bases each). There are 15 residues in the CDR3. The V gene's germline CDR1 is SEHNR and CDR2 FQNEAQ (reference sequence). V was pared by 6 bases and J by 1 base, with 13 bases between.

This chain's CDR3 is CASTGTTGNTIYF. The CDR3 bases are TGTGCCAGTACCGGGACGACTGGAAACACCATATATTTT. The chain is built from TRBV18 and TRBJ1-3, with TRBD1 as a possible D gene (5 bases). V gave up 9 bases and J gave up 2 bases, with 11 bases separating them. This CDR3 is 13 amino acids long. Per the germline V gene, CDR1 is KGHSH and CDR2 is LQKENI.

The chain is built from TRBV16 and TRBJ2-7; weak D call: TRBD2 (5 bases). The germline V gene encodes CDR1 KGHSY and CDR2 FQNENV. V was pared by 5 bases and J by 2 bases, with 13 bases between. This CDR3 comprises 14 residues. CDR3: CASSSPGETYEQYF. CDR3 DNA sequence: TGTGCCAGCAGCTCCCCCGGGGAAACCTACGAGCAGTACTTC.

This chain connects TRBV5-4 to TRBJ2-5, with D perhaps matching TRBD1 or TRBD2 (5 bases each). V was cut by 6 bases and J by 0 bases, with 18 bases left in between. Germline-derived CDR1 and CDR2 are SGHNT and YYREEE (reference sequence). This CDR3 has 16 residues. The CDR3 coding sequence is TGTGCCAGCACCACAGGCGGGCACTCGTACCAAGAGACCCAGTACTTC. Amino acid sequence: CASTTGGHSYQETQYF.

The chain links TRBV5-1 to TRBJ2-2; D not resolved. Looked up from germline, CDR1 is SGHRS and CDR2 is YFSETQ. This CDR3 comprises 13 residues. The V gene lost 0 bases and the J gene lost 8 bases, with 8 bases spanning the gap. The CDR3 region has the DNA TGCGCCAGCAGCTTGGAACCAGAAGGGGAGCTGTTTTTT. Amino acid sequence: CASSLEPEGELFF.

The CDR3 protein is CASSGAGGPTDTQYF. CDR3 DNA sequence: TGTGCCAGCTCCGGAGCGGGGGGCCCCACAGATACGCAGTATTTT. This chain uses TRBV6-1 with TRBJ2-3, with 9 bases that match TRBD2. V was pared by 8 bases and J by 2 bases, with 8 bases of the junction left unmatched. Germline V gene sequence: CDR1 MNHNS, CDR2 SASEGT. CDR3 length: 15 amino acids.

The chain recombines TRBV2 with TRBJ2-4; D call uncertain. This CDR3 comprises 13 residues. V dropped 4 bases and J dropped 1 base, with 5 bases sitting between them. CDR1 and CDR2 from the germline V gene are SNHLY and FYNNEI. The CDR3 DNA reads as TGTGCCAGCAGTGTTGGGGCCAAAAACATTCAGTACTTC. Translation gives CASSVGAKNIQYF. Full variable domain (missing parts from reference TRBV2 and TRBJ2-4): EPEVTQTPSHQVTQMGQEVILRCVPISNHLYFYWYRQILGQKVEFLVSFYNNEISEKSEIFDDQFSVERPDGSNFTLKIRSTKLEDSAMYFCASSVGAKNIQYFGAGTRLSVL.

The chain joins TRBV29-1 to TRBJ2-1; D possibly corresponds to TRBD2 (5 bases). Trimming stripped 8 bases from V and 12 bases from J, with 17 bases between. Germline V gene data show CDR1 as SQVTM and CDR2 as ANQGSEA. This CDR3 contains 11 residues. Here the CDR3 reads CSPKEGTMQFF. The CDR3 bases are TGCAGCCCCAAAGAGGGAACCATGCAGTTCTTC.

The J gene is TRBJ2-2, the V gene TRBV27, with D tentatively TRBD1 (7 bases). V was cut by 5 bases and J by 4 bases, with 17 bases left in between. The germline V gene has CDR1 MNHEY and CDR2 SMNVEV (reference sequence). The CDR3 loop spans 16 amino acids. CDR3 nucleotide sequence: TGTGCCAGCAGTCGGGGCGACAGGGAGGTCACCGGGGAGCTGTTTTTT. Amino acids: CASSRGDREVTGELFF.

The chain has TRBV4-3 and TRBJ1-2; 7 bases agree with TRBD1. CDR1 LGHNA and CDR2 YSLEER come from the germline V gene. This CDR3 has 17 residues. V lost 5 bases to trimming and J lost 4 bases; unmatched junction nucleotides: 16. CDR3 DNA: TGCGCCAGCAGCGAGGGGGCCGTAACAGGGGTAGTCTATGGCTACACCTTC. Its translation: CASSEGAVTGVVYGYTF.

The rearrangement joins TRBV29-1 to TRBJ1-1; 10 bases agree with TRBD1. V trimming: 4 bases; J trimming: 8 bases; junction bases outside the gene matches: 16. CDR3 size: 16 residues. The germline gives CDR1 SQVTM, CDR2 ANQGSEA. The CDR3 reads CSVVGGDRGKRIEAFF. CDR3 coding DNA: TGCAGCGTTGTCGGGGGGGACAGGGGTAAGCGGATCGAAGCTTTCTTT. The full variable domain, completed using reference TRBV29-1 and TRBJ1-1, is SAVISQKPSRDICQRGTSLTIQCQVDSQVTMMFWYRQQPGQSLTLIATANQGSEATYESGFVIDKFPISRPNLTFSTLTVSNMSPEDSSIYLCSVVGGDRGKRIEAFFGQGTRLTVV.

The chain joins TRBV30 to TRBJ2-1; D may be TRBD1 (6 bases). Germline CDR1 GTSNPN, CDR2 SVGIG (reference sequence). This CDR3 is built from 14 residues. Trimming pared 1 base from V and 3 bases from J, leaving 10 bases between. DNA for the CDR3: TGTGCCTGGAGTGAAGGGACACGCTACAATGAGCAGTTCTTC. Translating gives CAWSEGTRYNEQFF.

The rearrangement joins TRBV5-1 to TRBJ2-3; 10 bases fit TRBD1. Germline assignment: CDR1 SGHRS and CDR2 YFSETQ. Trimming took 7 bases from V and 0 from J; bases not matched to a gene: 5. The CDR3 is 15 amino acids. The CDR3 loop reads CASGQGQGSTDTQYF. The CDR3 DNA follows: TGCGCCAGCGGCCAGGGACAGGGGAGCACAGATACGCAGTATTTT.

This sequence joins TRBV10-3 and TRBJ1-2; 7 bases map to TRBD1. This CDR3 comprises 12 residues. Per germline, CDR1 ENHRY and CDR2 SYGVKD. V shed 6 bases and J 3 bases; nucleotides not matched to a gene: 1. The CDR3 nucleotides read TGTGCCATCAGGACAGGGTACTATGGCTACACCTTC. Its translation is CAIRTGYYGYTF.

The chain employs TRBV5-1 and TRBJ1-1; D call uncertain. Per the germline V gene, CDR1 is SGHRS and CDR2 is YFSETQ. The V end was cut by 1 base, the J end by 6 bases, with 10 bases between. The CDR3 has 13 residues. CDR3 DNA sequence: TGCGCCAGCAGCTTGTCAGTAGAGGCTGAAGCTTTCTTT. It translates to CASSLSVEAEAFF.

This chain uses TRBV6-1 with TRBJ2-1; 8 nucleotides agree with TRBD1. J gave up 2 bases and V 10 bases, and 7 bases lay outside the gene matches. The CDR3 consists of 14 residues. Germline CDR1 MNHNS, CDR2 SASEGT. CDR3 nucleotides: TGTGCCACTCCGGGACAGGAAGCCTACAATGAGCAGTTCTTC. As protein: CATPGQEAYNEQFF.